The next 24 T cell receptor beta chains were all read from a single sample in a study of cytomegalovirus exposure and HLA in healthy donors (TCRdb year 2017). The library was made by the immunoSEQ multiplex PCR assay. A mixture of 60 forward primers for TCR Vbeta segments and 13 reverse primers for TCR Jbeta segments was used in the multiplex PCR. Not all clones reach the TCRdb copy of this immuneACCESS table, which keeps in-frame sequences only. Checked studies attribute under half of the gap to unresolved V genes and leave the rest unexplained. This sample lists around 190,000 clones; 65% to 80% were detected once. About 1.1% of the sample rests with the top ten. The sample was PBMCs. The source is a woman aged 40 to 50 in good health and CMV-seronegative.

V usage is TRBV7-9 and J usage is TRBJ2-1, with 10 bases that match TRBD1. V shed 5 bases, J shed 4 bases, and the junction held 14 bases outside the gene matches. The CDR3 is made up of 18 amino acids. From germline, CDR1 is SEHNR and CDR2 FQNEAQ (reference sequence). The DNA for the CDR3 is TGTGCCAGCAGCAAACATTTGGGACAGGGGCGAACTTACAATGAGCAGTTCTTC. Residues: CASSKHLGQGRTYNEQFF.

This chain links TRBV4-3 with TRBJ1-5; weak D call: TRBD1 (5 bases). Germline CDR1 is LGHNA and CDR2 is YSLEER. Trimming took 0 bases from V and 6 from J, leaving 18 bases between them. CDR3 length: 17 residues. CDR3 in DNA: TGCGCCAGCAGCCAAGATATTGGGGCAACCCCGTTTCAGCCCCAGCATTTT. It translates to CASSQDIGATPFQPQHF.

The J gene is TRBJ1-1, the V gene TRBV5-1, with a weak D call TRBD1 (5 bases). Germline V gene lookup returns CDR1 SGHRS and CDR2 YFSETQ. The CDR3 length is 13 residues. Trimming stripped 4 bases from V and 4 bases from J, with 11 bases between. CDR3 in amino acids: CASSPLQGTEAFF. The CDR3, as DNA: TGCGCCAGCAGCCCTCTCCAGGGCACTGAAGCTTTCTTT.

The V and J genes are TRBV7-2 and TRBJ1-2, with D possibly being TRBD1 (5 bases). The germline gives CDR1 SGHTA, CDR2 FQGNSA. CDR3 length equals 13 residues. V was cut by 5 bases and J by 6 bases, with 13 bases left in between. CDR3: CASSPREGDGYTF. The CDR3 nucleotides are TGTGCCAGCAGCCCAAGGGAAGGGGATGGCTACACCTTC. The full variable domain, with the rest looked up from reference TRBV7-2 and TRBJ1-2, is GAGVSQSPSNKVTEKGKDVELRCDPISGHTALYWYRQSLGQGLEFLIYFQGNSAPDKSGLPSDRFSAERTGGSVSTLTIQRTQQEDSAVYLCASSPREGDGYTFGSGTRLTVV.

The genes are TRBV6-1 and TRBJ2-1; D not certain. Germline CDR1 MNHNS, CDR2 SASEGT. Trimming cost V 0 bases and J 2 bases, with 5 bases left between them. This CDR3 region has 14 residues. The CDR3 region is CASSEAGTYNEQFF. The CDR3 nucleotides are TGTGCCAGCAGTGAAGCGGGCACCTACAATGAGCAGTTCTTC.

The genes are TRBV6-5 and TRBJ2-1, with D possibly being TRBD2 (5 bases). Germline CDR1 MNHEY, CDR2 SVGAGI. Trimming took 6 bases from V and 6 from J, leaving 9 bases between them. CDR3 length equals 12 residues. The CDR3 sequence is CASSRGINEQFF. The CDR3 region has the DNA TGTGCCAGCAGCCGAGGGATCAATGAGCAGTTCTTC.

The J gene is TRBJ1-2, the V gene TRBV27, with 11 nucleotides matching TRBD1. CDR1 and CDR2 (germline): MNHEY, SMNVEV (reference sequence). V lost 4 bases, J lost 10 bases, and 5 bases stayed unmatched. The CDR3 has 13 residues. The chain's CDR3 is CASSSQGQGVYTF. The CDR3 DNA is TGTGCCAGCAGTTCGCAGGGACAGGGGGTCTACACCTTC.

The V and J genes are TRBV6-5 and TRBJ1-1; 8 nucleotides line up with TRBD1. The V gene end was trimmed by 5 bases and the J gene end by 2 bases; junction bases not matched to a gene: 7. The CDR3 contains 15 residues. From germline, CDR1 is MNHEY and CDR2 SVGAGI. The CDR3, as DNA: TGTGCCAGCAGTCCCTCGGACAGGGCTAACACTGAAGCTTTCTTT. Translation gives CASSPSDRANTEAFF.

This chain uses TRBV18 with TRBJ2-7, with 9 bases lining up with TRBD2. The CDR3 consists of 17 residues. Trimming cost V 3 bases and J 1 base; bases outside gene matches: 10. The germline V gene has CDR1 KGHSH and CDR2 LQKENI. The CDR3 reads CASSPLGLAGTSYEQYF. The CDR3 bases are TGTGCCAGCTCACCGCTCGGGCTAGCGGGAACATCCTACGAGCAGTACTTC.

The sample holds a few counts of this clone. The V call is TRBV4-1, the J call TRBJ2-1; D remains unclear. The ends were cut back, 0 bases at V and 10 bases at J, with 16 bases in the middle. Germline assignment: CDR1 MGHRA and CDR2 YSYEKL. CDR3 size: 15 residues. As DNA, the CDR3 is TGCGCCAGCAGCCAAGATGATAGTCCATCATGGGAGCAGTTCTTC. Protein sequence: CASSQDDSPSWEQFF.

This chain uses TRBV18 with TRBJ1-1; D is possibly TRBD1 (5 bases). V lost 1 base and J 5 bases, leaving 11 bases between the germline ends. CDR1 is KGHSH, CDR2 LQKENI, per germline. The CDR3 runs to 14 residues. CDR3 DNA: TGTGCCAGCTCACCACGGGGGGTACCAACTGAAGCTTTCTTT. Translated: CASSPRGVPTEAFF.

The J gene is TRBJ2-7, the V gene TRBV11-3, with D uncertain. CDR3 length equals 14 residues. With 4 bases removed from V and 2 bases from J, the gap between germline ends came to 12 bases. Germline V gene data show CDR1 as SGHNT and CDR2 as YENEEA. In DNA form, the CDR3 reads TGTGCCAGCAGCTCATTCGACAAGCCCTACGAGCAGTACGTC. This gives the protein CASSSFDKPYEQYV.

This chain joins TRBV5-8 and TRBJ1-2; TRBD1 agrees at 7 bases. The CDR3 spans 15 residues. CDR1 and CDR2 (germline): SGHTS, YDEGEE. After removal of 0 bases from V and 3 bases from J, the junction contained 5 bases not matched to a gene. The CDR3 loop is CASSLGTDRDYGYTF. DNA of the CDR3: TGTGCCAGCAGCTTGGGAACAGACAGGGACTATGGCTACACCTTC.

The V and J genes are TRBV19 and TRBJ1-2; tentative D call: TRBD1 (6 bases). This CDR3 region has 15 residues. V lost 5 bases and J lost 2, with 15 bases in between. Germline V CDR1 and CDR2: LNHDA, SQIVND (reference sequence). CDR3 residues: CASSRGGRLNYGYTF. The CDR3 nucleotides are TGTGCCAGTAGTCGGGGGGGGCGCTTAAACTATGGCTACACCTTC. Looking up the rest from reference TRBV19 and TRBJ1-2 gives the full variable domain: DGGITQSPKYLFRKEGQNVTLSCEQNLNHDAMYWYRQDPGQGLRLIYYSQIVNDFQKGDIAEGYSVSREKKESFPLTVTSAQKNPTAFYLCASSRGGRLNYGYTFGSGTRLTVV.

CDR3 region: CASSKLGGRQDTQYF. The CDR3, as DNA: TGTGCCAGCAGCAAATTAGGCGGTCGTCAAGATACGCAGTATTTT. V and J are TRBV7-2 and TRBJ2-3, with no clear D. Germline CDR1 and CDR2: SGHTA and FQGNSA. CDR3 size: 15 residues. The ends were cut back, 5 bases at V and 5 bases at J, with 17 bases in the middle.

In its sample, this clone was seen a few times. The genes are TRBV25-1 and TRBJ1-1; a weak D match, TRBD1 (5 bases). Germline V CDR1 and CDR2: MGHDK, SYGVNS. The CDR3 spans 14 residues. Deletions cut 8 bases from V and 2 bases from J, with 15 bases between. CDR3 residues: CASSPATANTEAFF. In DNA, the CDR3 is TGTGCCAGCTCTCCCGCGACAGCTAACACTGAAGCTTTCTTT.

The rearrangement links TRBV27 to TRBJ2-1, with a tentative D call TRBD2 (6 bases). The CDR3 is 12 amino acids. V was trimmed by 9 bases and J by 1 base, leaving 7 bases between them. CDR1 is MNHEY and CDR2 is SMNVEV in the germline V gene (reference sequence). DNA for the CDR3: TGTGCCAGTAGCGGTTCCTACAATGAGCAGTTCTTC. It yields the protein CASSGSYNEQFF.

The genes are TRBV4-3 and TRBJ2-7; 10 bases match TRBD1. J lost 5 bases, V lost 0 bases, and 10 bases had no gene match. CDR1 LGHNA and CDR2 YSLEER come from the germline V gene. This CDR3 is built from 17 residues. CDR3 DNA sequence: TGCGCCAGCAGCCAAGATTGGACCCGGGACAGGGGAGACGAGCAGTACTTC. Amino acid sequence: CASSQDWTRDRGDEQYF.

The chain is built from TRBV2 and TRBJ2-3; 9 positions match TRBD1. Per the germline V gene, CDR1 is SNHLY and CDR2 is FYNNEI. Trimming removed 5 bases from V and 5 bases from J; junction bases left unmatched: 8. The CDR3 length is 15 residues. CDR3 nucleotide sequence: TGTGCCAGCAGTCCCGGGACAGGGTTTGGAGATACGCAGTATTTT. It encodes CASSPGTGFGDTQYF.

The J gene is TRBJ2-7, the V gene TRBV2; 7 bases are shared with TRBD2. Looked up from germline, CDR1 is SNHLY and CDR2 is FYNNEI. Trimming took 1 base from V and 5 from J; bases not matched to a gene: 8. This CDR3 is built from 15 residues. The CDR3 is CASSEGPGGPHEQYV. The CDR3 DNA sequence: TGTGCCAGCAGTGAAGGGCCGGGAGGACCCCACGAGCAGTACGTC.

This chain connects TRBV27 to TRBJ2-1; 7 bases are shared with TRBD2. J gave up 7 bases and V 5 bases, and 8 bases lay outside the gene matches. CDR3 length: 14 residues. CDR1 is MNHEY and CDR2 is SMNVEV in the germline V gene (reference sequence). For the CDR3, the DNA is TGTGCCAGCAGTATTAGCGGGCCGGTGAATGAGCAGTTCTTC. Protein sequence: CASSISGPVNEQFF.

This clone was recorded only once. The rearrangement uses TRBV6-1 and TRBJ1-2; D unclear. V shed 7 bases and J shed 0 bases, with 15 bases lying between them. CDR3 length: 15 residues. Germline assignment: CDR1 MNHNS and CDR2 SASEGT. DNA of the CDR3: TGTGCCAGCACGGGGTGGCACGGGGCTAACTATGGCTACACCTTC. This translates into CASTGWHGANYGYTF.

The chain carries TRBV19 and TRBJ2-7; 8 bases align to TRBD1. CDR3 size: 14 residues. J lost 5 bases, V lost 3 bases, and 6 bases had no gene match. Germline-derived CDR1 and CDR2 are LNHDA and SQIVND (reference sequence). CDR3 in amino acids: CASSMSGGNDEQYF. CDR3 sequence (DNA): TGTGCCAGTAGTATGTCAGGGGGCAACGACGAGCAGTACTTC.

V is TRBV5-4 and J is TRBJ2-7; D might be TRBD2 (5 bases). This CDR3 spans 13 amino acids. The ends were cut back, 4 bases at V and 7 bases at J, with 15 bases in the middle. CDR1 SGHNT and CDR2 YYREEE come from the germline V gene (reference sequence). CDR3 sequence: CASSQDPSGEQYV. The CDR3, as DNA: TGTGCCAGCAGCCAGGACCCGTCGGGGGAGCAGTACGTC.